The 24 T cell receptor beta chains in this list originate from one sample, sequenced in a study of memory CD4+ T cells and cytomegalovirus serostatus. Some clones are missing from TCRdb's copy, which holds only in-frame ones; the method was immunoSEQ multiplex PCR. The table has under 100,000 clones, 75% to 90% seen once; the top ten hold around 0.84%. The sort gate was single viable CD3+CD4+CD8-CD45RO+ cells for memory CD4+ T cells. The sequenced sample was memory CD4+ T cells from blood. Receptors originate from an adult in good health and CMV-seronegative.

V and J are TRBV30 and TRBJ1-5; D is unclear. The CDR3 length is 15 residues. The germline V and J ends were trimmed by 0 bases and 0 bases, with 9 bases remaining between them. The germline CDR1 and CDR2 sequences are GTSNPN and SVGIG (reference sequence). DNA of the CDR3: TGTGCCTGGAGTGTGGCGGGGTATAGCAATCAGCCCCAGCATTTT. Its translation is CAWSVAGYSNQPQHF.

The chain joins TRBV10-3 to TRBJ1-3; the match to TRBD1 covers 10 bases. The length of the CDR3 is 16 residues. The germline gives CDR1 ENHRY, CDR2 SYGVKD. The ends lost 7 bases at V and 1 base at J; junction bases unmatched: 7. CDR3 DNA sequence: TGTGCCATCACTAACGGGGGACAGGGGTCTGGAAACACCATATATTTT. Its protein is CAITNGGQGSGNTIYF.

The chain uses TRBV7-3 and TRBJ2-2; D unclear. The CDR3 spans 16 residues. In germline, CDR1 is SGHTA, CDR2 FQGTGA. V shed 2 bases and J shed 0 bases, with 10 bases lying between them. CDR3 in DNA: TGTGCCAGCAGCTTAGAACAGCTAACGAACACCGGGGAGCTGTTTTTT. Translating it yields CASSLEQLTNTGELFF.

The chain is built from TRBV11-2 and TRBJ1-2; no reliable D call. With 5 bases removed from V and 5 bases from J, the gap between germline ends came to 9 bases. This CDR3 comprises 12 residues. Germline CDR1 is SGHAT and CDR2 is FQNNGV. CDR3 sequence (DNA): TGTGCCAGCAGCCGATACGAGTATGGCTACACCTTC. Translating it yields CASSRYEYGYTF.

J is TRBJ2-7 and V is TRBV7-9; TRBD1 matches 9 bases. V lost 5 bases and J lost 0; bases outside the gene matches: 17. The CDR3 has 19 amino acids. Germline V gene data show CDR1 as SEHNR and CDR2 as FQNEAQ (reference sequence). The CDR3: CASSLGTGPSRMSSYEQYF. The CDR3 bases are TGTGCCAGCAGCCTAGGGACAGGGCCCTCCCGTATGAGCTCCTACGAGCAGTACTTC. Together with reference TRBV7-9 and TRBJ2-7, the CDR3 gives the full variable domain: DTGVSQNPRHKITKRGQNVTFRCDPISEHNRLYWYRQTLGQGPEFLTYFQNEAQLEKSRLLSDRFSAERPKGSFSTLEIQRTEQGDSAMYLCASSLGTGPSRMSSYEQYFGPGTRLTVT.

The chain links TRBV5-4 to TRBJ1-2, with D possibly matching TRBD1 (5 bases). The CDR3 sequence is 15 residues long. V was pared by 6 bases and J by 3 bases, with 18 bases between. The germline V gene has CDR1 SGHNT and CDR2 YYREEE (reference sequence). The CDR3 loop reads CASTRRGVVDYGYTF. CDR3 sequence (DNA): TGTGCCAGCACAAGACGGGGCGTTGTGGACTATGGCTACACCTTC. The variable domain in full, completed from reference TRBV5-4 and TRBJ1-2, reads ETGVTQSPTHLIKTRGQQVTLRCSSQSGHNTVSWYQQALGQGPQFIFQYYREEENGRGNFPPRFSGLQFPNYSSELNVNALELDDSALYLCASTRRGVVDYGYTFGSGTRLTVV.

The rearrangement uses TRBV18 and TRBJ2-2; either TRBD1 or TRBD2 may supply D (5 bases each). Germline V gene sequence: CDR1 KGHSH, CDR2 LQKENI. Between the trimmed V and J ends, which lost 0 bases and 2 bases, there was a span of 10 bases. CDR3 length: 16 amino acids. DNA for the CDR3: TGTGCCAGCTCACCACCGAATGGGGGTAACACCGGGGAGCTGTTTTTT. This encodes CASSPPNGGNTGELFF. Complete variable domain (other parts from reference TRBV18 and TRBJ2-2): NAGVMQNPRHLVRRRGQEARLRCSPMKGHSHVYWYRQLPEEGLKFMVYLQKENIIDESGMPKERFSAEFPKEGPSILRIQQVVRGDSAAYFCASSPPNGGNTGELFFGEGSRLTVL.

The V call is TRBV5-6, the J call TRBJ2-7, with D possibly TRBD1 on 5 matching bases. V lost 0 bases and J lost 7, with 11 bases in between. This CDR3 spans 13 amino acids. Germline V gene data show CDR1 as SGHDT and CDR2 as YYEEEE. DNA for the CDR3: TGTGCCAGCAGCTTGGAGCGCAGGGTTGAGCAGTACTTC. Translating it yields CASSLERRVEQYF.

This rearrangement joins TRBV18 to TRBJ1-6; D gene ambiguous. V lost 3 bases to trimming and J lost 5 bases, with 11 bases between them. The CDR3 loop spans 15 amino acids. Germline V gene data show CDR1 as KGHSH and CDR2 as LQKENI. The CDR3 coding sequence is TGTGCCAGCTCACCGAGGACGGATGATAATTCACCCCTCCACTTT. This gives the protein CASSPRTDDNSPLHF.

The chain carries TRBV14 and TRBJ1-4; TRBD1 matches at 7 bases. With V trimmed by 0 bases and J by 7 bases, 14 bases remained unmatched. In germline, CDR1 is SGHDN, CDR2 FVKESK. The CDR3 has 18 amino acids. CDR3 bases: TGTGCCAGCAGCCAAGATCTTCATACAGGGGCAGGTGGTGAAAAACTGTTTTTT. Amino acid sequence: CASSQDLHTGAGGEKLFF.

The chain links TRBV2 to TRBJ1-1; maybe TRBD1 (5 bases). CDR1 is SNHLY, CDR2 FYNNEI, per germline. V lost 3 bases to trimming and J lost 1 base, with 12 bases between them. This CDR3 contains 15 residues. The CDR3 DNA reads TGTGCCAGCAGTGATAGGCGCAGGGCGAACACTGAAGCTTTCTTT. This sequence encodes CASSDRRRANTEAFF.

The chain links TRBV7-9 to TRBJ1-2; a possible D gene is TRBD1 (6 bases). Germline V gives CDR1 SEHNR, CDR2 FQNEAQ (reference sequence). This CDR3 contains 15 residues. Trimming stripped 1 base from V and 5 bases from J, with 14 bases between. CDR3 coding DNA: TGTGCCAGCAGCTTAGGCGGGGGCGCGGGGTATGGCTACACCTTC. Protein sequence: CASSLGGGAGYGYTF.

J is TRBJ2-1 and V is TRBV7-2; tentatively, D is TRBD2 (6 bases). Trimming stripped 5 bases from V and 6 bases from J, with 17 bases between. This CDR3 comprises 15 residues. Germline CDR1 SGHTA, CDR2 FQGNSA. CDR3 region: CASSQLAIPTNEQFF. CDR3 sequence (DNA): TGTGCCAGCAGCCAGCTAGCGATTCCAACCAATGAGCAGTTCTTC.

The chain employs TRBV5-6 and TRBJ1-2, with D uncertain. V was shortened by 2 bases and J by 0 bases, with 8 bases between the two germline ends. In germline, CDR1 is SGHDT, CDR2 YYEEEE. The CDR3 sequence is 14 residues long. CDR3 sequence: CASSFGFPNYGYTF. CDR3 sequence (DNA): TGTGCCAGCAGCTTTGGGTTCCCTAACTATGGCTACACCTTC.

As DNA, the CDR3 is TGTGCCAGCCTTCGAGGCAGTAAAACTGAAGCTTTCTTT. Protein product: CASLRGSKTEAFF. The V and J genes are TRBV7-2 and TRBJ1-1; unclear D gene. Germline lookup yields CDR1 SGHTA and CDR2 FQGNSA. The CDR3 totals 13 residues. The V end was cut by 8 bases, the J end by 5 bases, with 15 bases between.

The chain has TRBV4-2 and TRBJ1-2; D is perhaps TRBD1 (6 bases). The CDR3 has 15 residues. Trimming took off 0 bases at V and 8 bases at J, with 16 bases between the two ends. Germline lookup yields CDR1 LGHNA and CDR2 YNFKEQ. The CDR3 DNA follows: TGTGCCAGCAGCCAAGACGATTGGGGGGCGCGAGGCTACACCTTC. Translating it yields CASSQDDWGARGYTF.

This CDR3 reads CASSQGPRGEAFF. The CDR3 DNA is TGTGCCAGCAGTCAAGGACCCCGTGGTGAAGCTTTCTTT. V usage is TRBV27 and J usage is TRBJ1-1; D is undetermined. Germline loops: CDR1 MNHEY, CDR2 SMNVEV (reference sequence). Deletions cut 5 bases from V and 7 bases from J, with 14 bases between. The CDR3 spans 13 residues.

This clone appeared once. The chain employs TRBV7-9 and TRBJ1-5; tentative D call: TRBD1 (5 bases). In germline, CDR1 is SEHNR, CDR2 FQNEAQ (reference sequence). This CDR3 is 15 amino acids long. Deletions cut 1 base from V and 1 base from J, with 8 bases between. The CDR3: CASSLDGGSNQPQHF. The CDR3 nucleotides are TGTGCCAGCAGCTTAGATGGGGGGAGCAATCAGCCCCAGCATTTT.

The chain carries TRBV5-1 and TRBJ1-5; weak D call: TRBD1 (5 bases). Trimming removed 4 bases at V and 0 bases at J, with 14 bases between. The germline CDR1 and CDR2 sequences are SGHRS and YFSETQ. The CDR3 loop spans 16 amino acids. In DNA, the CDR3 is TGCGCCAGCAGCCCCCTGGGGGGATATAGCAATCAGCCCCAGCATTTT. Its protein is CASSPLGGYSNQPQHF.

The V and J genes are TRBV5-8 and TRBJ2-6; D could derive from TRBD1 or TRBD2 (5 bases each). This CDR3 region has 14 residues. CDR1 is SGHTS, CDR2 YDEGEE, per germline. The V end was cut by 6 bases, the J end by 0 bases, with 7 bases between. The CDR3 bases are TGTGCCAGCATTGGGACCTCTGGGGCCAACGTCCTGACTTTC. This codes for CASIGTSGANVLTF.

The V call is TRBV10-3, the J call TRBJ1-3; D unclear. In germline, CDR1 is ENHRY, CDR2 SYGVKD. The CDR3 totals 15 residues. Deletions cut 3 bases from V and 0 bases from J, with 9 bases between. The CDR3 reads CAISDGLSSGNTIYF. The CDR3 coding sequence is TGTGCCATCAGTGATGGACTGAGCTCTGGAAACACCATATATTTT.

The chain combines TRBV6-5 with TRBJ1-1, with TRBD1 matching over 7 bases. CDR1 is MNHEY and CDR2 is SVGAGI in the germline V gene. V trimming: 6 bases; J trimming: 4 bases; junction bases outside the gene matches: 11. The CDR3 spans 15 residues. The DNA of the CDR3 is TGTGCCAGCAGACAGGGGTATGTCGGGGGCACTGAAGCTTTCTTT. This sequence encodes CASRQGYVGGTEAFF.

The rearrangement joins TRBV28 to TRBJ1-6; D not resolved. V was trimmed by 6 bases and J by 3 bases, leaving 9 bases between them. Per the germline V gene, CDR1 is MDHEN and CDR2 is SYDVKM. This CDR3 region has 14 residues. CDR3 sequence reads: CASRKPLYNSPLHF. The CDR3 nucleotides are TGTGCCAGCAGGAAACCCCTCTATAATTCACCCCTCCACTTT. The full variable domain, its missing parts supplied by reference TRBV28 and TRBJ1-6, is DVKVTQSSRYLVKRTGEKVFLECVQDMDHENMFWYRQDPGLGLRLIYFSYDVKMKEKGDIPEGYSVSREKKERFSLILESASTNQTSMYLCASRKPLYNSPLHFGNGTRLTVT.

This clone was seen only a few times. The V gene is TRBV10-3, the J gene TRBJ1-5, with 9 bases lining up with TRBD1. CDR3 length: 13 amino acids. Germline V gene lookup returns CDR1 ENHRY and CDR2 SYGVKD. V shed 8 bases, J shed 9 bases, and the junction held 8 bases outside the gene matches. The CDR3 coding sequence is TGTGCCATCGGGACAGGGCCCCAGAGGCCCCAGCATTTT. As protein: CAIGTGPQRPQHF.